This T cell receptor beta chain originates from a study of cytomegalovirus exposure and HLA in healthy donors. PCR involved 60 Vbeta and 13 Jbeta primers. Repertoires were generated with immunoSEQ multiplex PCR, while TCRdb's copy carries only in-frame clones and drops some. The table has 120,000 or so clones, 70% to 80% seen once. The germline V and J ends were trimmed by 0 bases and 4 bases, with 11 bases remaining between them. Germline loops: CDR1 SGHDT, CDR2 YYEEEE. The CDR3 has 15 amino acids. The gene calls are TRBV5-6 and TRBJ1-3, with TRBD1 as a possible D gene (5 bases). Material: PBMCs. The TCR comes from a woman aged 40 to 50 in good health and CMV-seropositive. Written as DNA, the CDR3 is TGTGCCAGCAGCTTGGGTTTGCAGGGCGGAAACACCATATATTTT. This encodes CASSLGLQGGNTIYF.